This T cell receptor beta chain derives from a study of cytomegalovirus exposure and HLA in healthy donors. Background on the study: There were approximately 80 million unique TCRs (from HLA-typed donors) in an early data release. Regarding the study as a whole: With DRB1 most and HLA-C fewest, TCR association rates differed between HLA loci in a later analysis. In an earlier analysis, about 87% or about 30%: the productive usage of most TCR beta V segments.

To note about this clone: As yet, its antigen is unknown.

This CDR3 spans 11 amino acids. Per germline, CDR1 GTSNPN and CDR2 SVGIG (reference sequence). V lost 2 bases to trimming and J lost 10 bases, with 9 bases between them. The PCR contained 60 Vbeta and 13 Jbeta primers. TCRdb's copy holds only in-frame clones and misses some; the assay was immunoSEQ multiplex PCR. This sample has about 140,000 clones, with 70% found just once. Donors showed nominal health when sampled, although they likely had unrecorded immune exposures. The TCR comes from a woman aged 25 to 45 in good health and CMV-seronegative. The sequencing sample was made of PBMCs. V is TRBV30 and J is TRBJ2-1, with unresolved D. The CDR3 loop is CAWSLRGEQFF. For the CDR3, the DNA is TGTGCCTGGAGTCTACGAGGAGAGCAGTTCTTC.